This T cell receptor (beta chain) appears in the sequencing data of a study of Ad26.COV2.S vaccination and SARS-CoV-2 variants. About the study: Administration of Ad26.COV2.S was intramuscular, either once or twice 56 days apart. Whole-study findings and limits: Reported post-vaccination CD8+ and CD4+ T cell responses to spike showed substantial breadth.

Worth noting for this clone: Its antigen remains unidentified.

Sequencing was performed with immunoSEQ multiplex PCR; in TCRdb, only in-frame clones are kept and a portion is missing. Of about 350,000 clones in the sample, roughly nine tenths were seen once. Treatment reported: around 19 received Ad26.COV2.S at low or high dose, single or two shots; several received placebo; per-sample allocation not given. Sample collection was performed on day 63 after the first vaccine or placebo injection. The CDR3 has 13 amino acids. Germline V gives CDR1 SGHTA, CDR2 FQGNSA. V lost 4 bases, J lost 8 bases, and 3 bases stayed unmatched. The clonotype was recovered from a person aged 18-65 years who received the Ad26.COV2.S COVID-19 vaccine or a placebo. This chain connects TRBV7-2 to TRBJ2-3, with 10 bases aligning to TRBD1. The sequencing used peripheral blood, collected in a trial of Ad26.COV2.S vaccine versus placebo. CDR3 in DNA: TGTGCCAGCAGCTCGGGACAGGGGTTTACGCAGTATTTT. Protein: CASSSGQGFTQYF. Full variable domain (outside the CDR3, taken from reference TRBV7-2 and TRBJ2-3): GAGVSQSPSNKVTEKGKDVELRCDPISGHTALYWYRQSLGQGLEFLIYFQGNSAPDKSGLPSDRFSAERTGGSVSTLTIQRTQQEDSAVYLCASSSGQGFTQYFGPGTRLTVL.